This T cell receptor (beta chain) stems from a study of blood T cell repertoires in COVID-19. Study-wide context: Sample material is recorded as cDNA or gDNA derived from T cells, B-cell-depleted T cells, or PBMCs.

Produced via immunoSEQ multiplex PCR; TCRdb's table is partial and in-frame only. This table holds about 74,000 clones, about nine tenths found once. The CDR3 runs 12 residues. CDR1 is LNHDA and CDR2 is SQIVND in the germline V gene (reference sequence). Trimming stripped 4 bases from V and 14 bases from J, with 14 bases between. The receptor comes from a man in his fifties or sixties with acute or convalescent COVID-19. Material: peripheral blood. The chain couples TRBV19 to TRBJ1-4; tentative D call: TRBD1 (6 bases). CDR3 sequence: CASSTLGQSLFF. In DNA form, the CDR3 reads TGTGCCAGTAGTACCCTCGGACAGTCTCTGTTTTTT.